Each of the 28 T cell receptor beta chains below was sequenced from the same sample in a study of blood T cell repertoires in COVID-19. The assay was immunoSEQ multiplex PCR, and TCRdb's table has in-frame clones only and misses some. The table has around 25,000 clones, about 90% seen once. Sequenced material: peripheral blood. The receptor source for this set is a woman in her fifties or sixties with active COVID-19.

The V gene is TRBV4-2, the J gene TRBJ2-1, with TRBD2 identical over 11 bases. This CDR3 is 19 amino acids long. In germline, CDR1 is LGHNA, CDR2 YNFKEQ. Trimming cost V 0 bases and J 0 bases; bases outside gene matches: 7. In DNA, the CDR3 is TGTGCCAGCAGCCAAGATTGGGGACTAGCGGATCTCTCCTACAATGAGCAGTTCTTC. It yields the protein CASSQDWGLADLSYNEQFF.

This clone has a single count. This chain uses TRBV21-1 with TRBJ2-1; the table names TRBD2, a call not compared with the DNA. TRBV21-1 is described as a pseudogene. The CDR3 spans 16 residues. CDR3 sequence reads: CASRSKFVGSYNEQFF. The DNA of the CDR3 is TGTGCCAGCAGGAGTAAGTTCGTCGGCTCCTACAATGAGCAGTTCTTC.

This clone was seen just once. The chain uses TRBV19 and TRBJ1-1; 12 bases match TRBD1. The trim removed 5 bases at V and 4 bases at J, leaving 5 bases unmatched. The CDR3 has 15 amino acids. Germline V gene lookup returns CDR1 LNHDA and CDR2 SQIVND (reference sequence). CDR3 nucleotide sequence: TGTGCCAGTAGTCCGGGACAGGGGGCCGCCACTGAAGCTTTCTTT. Translated: CASSPGQGAATEAFF.

The chain has TRBV6-5 and TRBJ2-7, with a weak D call TRBD2 (6 bases). V was cut by 6 bases and J by 5 bases, with 20 bases left in between. Germline V gene sequence: CDR1 MNHEY, CDR2 SVGAGI. The CDR3 consists of 15 residues. CDR3 in amino acids: CASSPPGGTIHEQYF. In nucleotides, the CDR3 is TGTGCCAGCAGCCCCCCCGGCGGGACCATCCACGAGCAGTACTTC.

As for this clone: Different DNA sequences within this sample yield the same CDR3. This CDR3 is CASSRGANTEAFF. The CDR3 nucleotides read TGTGCCAGCAGCAGGGGGGCGAACACTGAAGCTTTCTTT. The chain uses TRBV6-5 and TRBJ1-1; 7 bases line up with TRBD1. The CDR3 is 13 residues long. J lost 1 base, V lost 6 bases, and 2 bases had no gene match. Germline CDR1 is MNHEY and CDR2 is SVGAGI.

The chain combines TRBV2 with TRBJ2-5, with D possibly TRBD2 on 6 matching bases. Trimming left V 2 bases short and J 6 bases short, with 16 bases between. Germline CDR1 is SNHLY and CDR2 is FYNNEI. This CDR3 comprises 15 residues. As DNA, the CDR3 is TGTGCCAGCAGTGAAAGAGACGGGACTCAACAGACCCAGTACTTC. Its protein product is CASSERDGTQQTQYF.

The J gene is TRBJ2-5, the V gene TRBV7-6, with 11 nucleotides matching TRBD1. Germline CDR1 is SGHVS and CDR2 is FNYEAQ. The junction had 1 base not matched to a gene; V was cut back by 4 bases and J by 0 bases. This CDR3 region has 15 residues. CDR3 nucleotides: TGTGCCAGCAGCTGGGACAGGGGGAACCAAGAGACCCAGTACTTC. This codes for CASSWDRGNQETQYF.

This clone appeared once. This chain connects TRBV19 to TRBJ2-1; D is ambiguous. The CDR3 consists of 15 residues. Germline CDR1 LNHDA, CDR2 SQIVND (reference sequence). With 3 bases removed from V and 0 bases from J, the gap between germline ends came to 9 bases. For the CDR3, the DNA is TGTGCCAGTAGTATCCAGGCCAGCTCCTACAATGAGCAGTTCTTC. Amino acids: CASSIQASSYNEQFF.

The gene calls are TRBV13 and TRBJ2-5, with D possibly TRBD2 on 5 matching bases. V lost 5 bases and J 1 base, leaving 8 bases between the germline ends. There are 13 residues in the CDR3. CDR1 PRHDT and CDR2 FYEKMQ come from the germline V gene (reference sequence). Here the CDR3 reads CASSAGIQETQYF. The CDR3 DNA sequence: TGTGCCAGCAGCGCCGGGATCCAAGAGACCCAGTACTTC.

The chain links TRBV9 to TRBJ1-2; D is unresolved. Per germline, CDR1 SGDLS and CDR2 YYNGEE. CDR3 size: 11 residues. Trimming shortened V by 3 bases and J by 8 bases, and 8 bases separated the two germline ends. This chain's CDR3 is CASSGPLGYTF. In DNA, the CDR3 is TGTGCCAGCAGCGGTCCGTTGGGCTACACCTTC.

This clone was detected only once. The rearrangement joins TRBV28 to TRBJ2-3, with D uncertain. This CDR3 region has 14 residues. The germline gives CDR1 MDHEN, CDR2 SYDVKM. V was trimmed by 8 bases and J by 0 bases, leaving 12 bases between them. The chain's CDR3 is CASCSSSSTDTQYF. In DNA, the CDR3 is TGTGCCAGCTGTAGCAGTTCTAGCACAGATACGCAGTATTTT.

This clone came up once. V gene TRBV6-6 combines with J gene TRBJ2-7; tentative D call: TRBD2 (6 bases). Germline V CDR1 and CDR2: MNHNY, SVGAGI (reference sequence). Trimming took 0 bases from V and 1 from J, leaving 10 bases between them. This CDR3 is 15 amino acids long. DNA for the CDR3: TGTGCCAGCAGTTACTCGACGGAGGGTTCCTACGAGCAGTACTTC. Its translation is CASSYSTEGSYEQYF.

The chain links TRBV27 to TRBJ1-1, with TRBD1 identical over 7 bases. The CDR3 totals 13 residues. Germline assignment: CDR1 MNHEY and CDR2 SMNVEV (reference sequence). Unmatched junction bases numbered 5, after V lost 7 bases and J lost 3 bases. CDR3 in amino acids: CASTGRGDTEAFF. Here the CDR3 DNA reads TGTGCCAGCACCGGCAGGGGGGACACTGAAGCTTTCTTT.

This clone showed up just once. The chain has TRBV2 and TRBJ2-2, with 7 bases identical to TRBD2. In germline, CDR1 is SNHLY, CDR2 FYNNEI. CDR3 length equals 15 residues. V lost 6 bases and J lost 0; bases outside the gene matches: 4. In DNA form, the CDR3 reads TGTGCCAGCAGGGGCCTAGCGGCGAACACCGGGGAGCTGTTTTTT. It yields the protein CASRGLAANTGELFF.

The CDR3 region has the DNA TGTGCCAGCAGCTTCCGACAGGGGCTCTCCTACGAGCAGTACTTC. This sequence encodes CASSFRQGLSYEQYF. The chain is built from TRBV11-2 and TRBJ2-7; 8 positions agree with TRBD1. Trimming at V came to 3 bases and at J to 0 bases, leaving 4 bases not matched to a gene. The CDR3 contains 15 residues. Germline lookup yields CDR1 SGHAT and CDR2 FQNNGV. Full variable domain (rest looked up from reference TRBV11-2 and TRBJ2-7): EAGVAQSPRYKIIEKRQSVAFWCNPISGHATLYWYQQILGQGPKLLIQFQNNGVVDDSQLPKDRFSAERLKGVDSTLKIQPAKLEDSAVYLCASSFRQGLSYEQYFGPGTRLTVT.

The chain uses TRBV3-1 (or the pseudogene TRBV3-2) and TRBJ2-1; possibly TRBD2 for D (6 bases). Germline CDR1 reads LGHDT; CDR2 reads YNNKEL (reference sequence). The CDR3 is 17 residues long. V gave up 4 bases and J gave up 5 bases, with 21 bases separating them. The CDR3 DNA sequence: TGTGCCAGCAGCCCCTACCCGGAGTCTTGGAGGGACAATGAGCAGTTCTTC. Protein: CASSPYPESWRDNEQFF.

The chain links TRBV4-1 to TRBJ2-5, with 8 bases that match TRBD1. In germline, CDR1 is MGHRA, CDR2 YSYEKL. Trimming took 1 base from V and 4 from J; bases not matched to a gene: 5. This CDR3 spans 15 amino acids. CDR3 in DNA: TGCGCCAGCAGCCAAGCCCAGGGGGCGAGAGAGACCCAGTACTTC. Amino acids: CASSQAQGARETQYF.

This clone was picked up a small number of times. The chain is built from TRBV10-3 and TRBJ1-2; TRBD1 aligns across 10 bases. Germline assignment: CDR1 ENHRY and CDR2 SYGVKD. With 7 bases clipped from V and 10 bases from J, the junction kept 6 bases outside the gene matches. The CDR3 has 12 residues. CDR3 in DNA: TGTGCCATCAACGACAGGGGGCTTCCCTACACCTTC. Translating gives CAINDRGLPYTF.

The chain couples TRBV5-1 to TRBJ2-1, with 7 bases lining up with TRBD2. V lost 2 bases to trimming and J lost 5 bases; unmatched junction nucleotides: 7. This CDR3 is 15 amino acids long. Germline V gene lookup returns CDR1 SGHRS and CDR2 YFSETQ. CDR3 bases: TGCGCCAGCAGCTTACTAAGCGGGGTAGACAATGAGCAGTTCTTC. Translation: CASSLLSGVDNEQFF.

The rearrangement uses TRBV5-6 and TRBJ2-7; the match to TRBD2 covers 8 bases. Germline V lookup: CDR1 SGHDT, CDR2 YYEEEE. The V and J ends lost 0 bases and 9 bases, in that order; junction bases with no gene match: 14. The length of the CDR3 is 16 residues. The CDR3 DNA reads as TGTGCCAGCAGCTTGGATGCTGCGGGAGGAAATTTAGGGCAGTACTTC. Translating gives CASSLDAAGGNLGQYF.

This sequence joins TRBV18 and TRBJ1-4, with unresolved D. The ends were cut back, 4 bases at V and 5 bases at J, with 11 bases in the middle. The CDR3 contains 14 residues. Germline-derived CDR1 and CDR2 are KGHSH and LQKENI. The CDR3: CASSLAGGNEKLFF. For the CDR3, the DNA is TGTGCCAGCTCACTGGCGGGAGGCAATGAAAAACTGTTTTTT.

CDR3 sequence reads: CASSDHRDRGRDTQYF. In DNA, the CDR3 is TGTGCCAGCAGTGACCATCGGGACAGGGGGCGAGATACGCAGTATTTT. The chain couples TRBV9 to TRBJ2-3; 12 nucleotides agree with TRBD1. Germline CDR1 SGDLS, CDR2 YYNGEE. V lost 5 bases, J lost 5 bases, and 9 bases stayed unmatched. The CDR3 contains 16 residues. The full variable domain, its missing parts supplied by reference TRBV9 and TRBJ2-3, is DSGVTQTPKHLITATGQRVTLRCSPRSGDLSVYWYQQSLDQGLQFLIQYYNGEERAKGNILERFSAQQFPDLHSELNLSSLELGDSALYFCASSDHRDRGRDTQYFGPGTRLTVL.

In the case of this clone: The sample has other DNA sequences that encode this CDR3 too. The rearrangement uses TRBV6-1 and TRBJ1-2; TRBD1 is a possible D gene (6 bases). Germline CDR1 reads MNHNS; CDR2 reads SASEGT. The CDR3 is made up of 14 amino acids. Trimming took 0 bases from V and 4 from J, leaving 9 bases between them. This CDR3 is CASSEAGGAYGYTF. The CDR3 region has the DNA TGTGCCAGCAGTGAAGCCGGGGGGGCCTATGGCTACACCTTC.

This chain connects TRBV7-2 to TRBJ2-2; TRBD1 might be the D (5 bases). The CDR3 sequence is 16 residues long. CDR1 is SGHTA, CDR2 FQGNSA, per germline. Trimming shortened V by 2 bases and J by 5 bases, and 15 bases separated the two germline ends. The CDR3 region has the DNA TGTGCCAGCAGCTTATATCAGGGCGGTGTGACCGGGGAGCTGTTTTTT. This translates into CASSLYQGGVTGELFF.

This clone was detected only a few times. J is TRBJ2-7 and V is TRBV5-1; 8 bases align to TRBD1. CDR1 is SGHRS and CDR2 is YFSETQ in the germline V gene. This CDR3 is 14 amino acids long. J was trimmed by 5 bases and V by 2 bases; bases with no gene match: 6. CDR3 sequence: CASSFGTGGNEQYF. The CDR3 coding sequence is TGCGCCAGCAGCTTCGGGACAGGTGGTAACGAGCAGTACTTC.

The chain joins TRBV5-1 to TRBJ2-3, with 11 bases fitting TRBD2. V lost 1 base and J lost 3; bases outside the gene matches: 4. CDR3 size: 16 residues. Germline CDR1 reads SGHRS; CDR2 reads YFSETQ. The DNA for the CDR3 is TGCGCCAGCAGCTTGCCGACTAGCGGGGCTACAGATACGCAGTATTTT. This codes for CASSLPTSGATDTQYF. The full variable domain, rest sourced from reference TRBV5-1 and TRBJ2-3, is KAGVTQTPRYLIKTRGQQVTLSCSPISGHRSVSWYQQTPGQGLQFLFEYFSETQRNKGNFPGRFSGRQFSNSRSEMNVSTLELGDSALYLCASSLPTSGATDTQYFGPGTRLTVL.

The rearrangement links TRBV9 to TRBJ2-5; weak D call: TRBD2 (5 bases). The CDR3 runs to 15 residues. With 3 bases removed from V and 5 bases from J, the gap between germline ends came to 17 bases. Germline V gene sequence: CDR1 SGDLS, CDR2 YYNGEE. The CDR3 loop reads CASSATPGRGETQYF. The DNA of the CDR3 is TGTGCCAGCAGCGCAACTCCGGGCCGAGGGGAGACCCAGTACTTC. The full variable domain, with the rest looked up from reference TRBV9 and TRBJ2-5, is DSGVTQTPKHLITATGQRVTLRCSPRSGDLSVYWYQQSLDQGLQFLIQYYNGEERAKGNILERFSAQQFPDLHSELNLSSLELGDSALYFCASSATPGRGETQYFGPGTRLLVL.

The genes are TRBV19 and TRBJ1-1, with TRBD1 matching over 9 bases. Germline V gives CDR1 LNHDA, CDR2 SQIVND (reference sequence). CDR3 size: 14 residues. After removal of 6 bases from V and 1 base from J, the junction contained 3 bases not matched to a gene. In DNA form, the CDR3 reads TGTGCCAGTAGGGTGGGACAGGGGAACACTGAAGCTTTCTTT. Translation gives CASRVGQGNTEAFF.